This T cell receptor (beta chain) was identified during a study of blood T cell repertoires in COVID-19. About the research overall: Both acute and convalescent COVID-19 samples were obtained from the United States, Italy and Spain.

Original handling: Quantification of nucleated cells was approximated via reference gene primer amplification. TCRdb's copy holds only in-frame clones and misses some; the assay was immunoSEQ multiplex PCR. From that table come the V and J calls and clone size; the DNA was used to work out D and trimming. The table shows roughly 65,000 clones, with just over 85% occurring only once. Germline V gene lookup returns CDR1 SEHNR and CDR2 FQNEAQ (reference sequence). The CDR3 covers 14 residues. The junction had 3 bases not matched to a gene; V was cut back by 6 bases and J by 0 bases. Sequencing was carried out using peripheral blood. The rearrangement joins TRBV7-9 to TRBJ2-3; TRBD1 aligns across 7 bases. The receptor was isolated from a man in his fifties or sixties with acute or convalescent COVID-19. The CDR3 protein is CASRPGQSTDTQYF. The CDR3 nucleotides are TGTGCCAGCAGGCCGGGACAGAGCACAGATACGCAGTATTTT.